The entry below gives a single TCR beta chain sequence along with its context. Its specificity is not known. The CDR3 totals 13 residues. V was clipped by 7 bases and J by 7 bases, with 18 bases between them. Looked up from germline, CDR1 is SGHRS and CDR2 is YFSETQ. These data come from a study of T cell responses to AZD1222 COVID-19 vaccine. For the study at large: Timing groups of about 4 and about 12 weeks for second doses were pooled. Study conclusions and caveats: It should be noted that donors were predominantly white British and more often female, and clonal diversity was possibly underestimated. Seropositive AZD1222 recipients at baseline numbered only five or six.

Libraries were prepared by immunoSEQ multiplex PCR; TCRdb keeps only in-frame clonotypes and omits some of them. Of about 120,000 clones listed, roughly nine tenths are singletons. The sequence derives from an adult in good health. Material: peripheral blood, obtained on day 0 of AZD1222 vaccination. The chain carries TRBV5-1 and TRBJ2-7; perhaps TRBD2 as D (7 bases). The DNA of the CDR3 is TGCGCCAGCCACTCGGGGGGCGGAGGAGAGCAGTACTTC. Encoded protein: CASHSGGGGEQYF.